This is a list of T cell receptor beta chains from one sample in a study of OX40 agonist ivuxolimab in advanced cancers. Clones were sequenced by immunoSEQ multiplex PCR, and TCRdb holds only the in-frame ones, with some missing. The sample holds fewer than 85,000 clones, around 86% seen once. The sequencing here drew on CD4+ or CD8+ T cells sorted from blood, taken in a trial of the OX40 agonist ivuxolimab. Source of these receptors: an adult with an advanced solid tumor such as melanoma, head and neck, liver or kidney cancer. Each CDR3 is given with its conserved first and last residue. A D gene is named only where the DNA matches it firmly. Expanded clones get a size class; other rows say once, few or many, or leave the size out.

J gene: TRBJ2-7
clone size: -
D gene: TRBD1
V gene: TRBV19
CDR3 DNA: TGTGCCAGTAGTGTATTGCCGGGACAGGGGGCCTACGAGCAGTACTTC
CDR3 protein: CASSVLPGQGAYEQYF

J gene: TRBJ2-7
clone size: -
D gene: -
V gene: TRBV10-3
CDR3 DNA: TGTGCCATCAGTGAGTCTACCGAGCAGTACTTC
CDR3 protein: CAISESTEQYF

J gene: TRBJ2-7
clone size: -
D gene: TRBD2
V gene: TRBV19
CDR3 DNA: TGTGCCAGTAGTCCCCAAACTAGCGGGAGAAGGTCCTACGAGCAGTACTTC
CDR3 protein: CASSPQTSGRRSYEQYF

J gene: TRBJ2-7
clone size: few
D gene: TRBD2
V gene: TRBV6-5
CDR3 DNA: TGTGCCAGCAGTTACACTAGACTAGCGGGCCACGAGCAGTACTTC
CDR3 protein: CASSYTRLAGHEQYF

J gene: TRBJ1-1
clone size: once
D gene: -
V gene: TRBV30
CDR3 DNA: TGTGCCTGGAAGGGGTTTAGCACTGAAGCTTTCTTT
CDR3 protein: CAWKGFSTEAFF

J gene: TRBJ2-1
clone size: -
D gene: TRBD2
V gene: TRBV11-1
CDR3 DNA: TGTGCCAGCAGCTTAGGACTAAGCGGGGACAATGAGCAGTTCTTC
CDR3 protein: CASSLGLSGDNEQFF

J gene: TRBJ1-2
clone size: -
D gene: -
V gene: TRBV7-8
CDR3 DNA: TGTGCCAGCAGCTTATATATTCGACAGGAGGGTGGCTACACCTTC
CDR3 protein: CASSLYIRQEGGYTF

J gene: TRBJ2-1
clone size: -
D gene: -
V gene: TRBV6-4
CDR3 DNA: TGTGCCAGCAGTGACTCGAGCTCCGGGGGCAATGAGCAGTTCTTC
CDR3 protein: CASSDSSSGGNEQFF

J gene: TRBJ2-1
clone size: -
D gene: -
V gene: TRBV27
CDR3 DNA: TGTGCCAGCAGTTTTTATGGGGCGACCTACAATGAGCAGTTCTTC
CDR3 protein: CASSFYGATYNEQFF

J gene: TRBJ2-7
clone size: -
D gene: -
V gene: TRBV2
CDR3 DNA: TGTGCCAGCACTGACCTGACAGCCGCCACCTACGAGCAGTACTTC
CDR3 protein: CASTDLTAATYEQYF

J gene: TRBJ1-2
clone size: once
D gene: -
V gene: TRBV6-5
CDR3 DNA: TGTGCCAGCAGTCACCAGGGGACCGGGAGTGGCTACACCTTC
CDR3 protein: CASSHQGTGSGYTF

J gene: TRBJ1-2
clone size: -
D gene: -
V gene: TRBV25-1
CDR3 DNA: TGTGCCAGCAGTGCCGGGGACTATGGCTACACCTTC
CDR3 protein: CASSAGDYGYTF

J gene: TRBJ1-1
clone size: few
D gene: TRBD1
V gene: TRBV11-2
CDR3 DNA: TGTGCCAGCAGCTACGGACAGGGGAACACTGAAGCTTTCTTT
CDR3 protein: CASSYGQGNTEAFF

J gene: TRBJ1-1
clone size: -
D gene: -
V gene: TRBV19
CDR3 DNA: TGTGCCAGTAGTATGGGGAGCCTGAACACTGAAGCTTTCTTT
CDR3 protein: CASSMGSLNTEAFF

J gene: TRBJ2-3
clone size: -
D gene: TRBD2
V gene: TRBV29-1
CDR3 DNA: TGCAGCGCCCGGGGGGGCACAGATACGCAGTATTTT
CDR3 protein: CSARGGTDTQYF

J gene: TRBJ1-3
clone size: -
D gene: -
V gene: TRBV6-6
CDR3 DNA: TGTGCCAGCAGTTACTCTCAGGGGTCTGGAAACACCATATATTTT
CDR3 protein: CASSYSQGSGNTIYF

J gene: TRBJ2-5
clone size: -
D gene: -
V gene: TRBV30
CDR3 DNA: TGTGCCTGGAGTGTAGGCAGTAGAGAGACCCAGTACTTC
CDR3 protein: CAWSVGSRETQYF

J gene: TRBJ1-4
clone size: -
D gene: -
V gene: TRBV25-1
CDR3 DNA: TGTGCCAGCAGTGAATATGGCAGATCTAATGAAAAACTGTTTTTT
CDR3 protein: CASSEYGRSNEKLFF

J gene: TRBJ1-2
clone size: -
D gene: -
V gene: TRBV6-6
CDR3 DNA: TGTGCCAGCAGTCGGGGGCAGGCAGTTGGCTACACCTTC
CDR3 protein: CASSRGQAVGYTF

J gene: TRBJ1-5
clone size: -
D gene: -
V gene: TRBV6-6
CDR3 DNA: TGTGCCAGCAGTCCTGGGTTAATCGGGAGCAATCAGCCCCAGCATTTT
CDR3 protein: CASSPGLIGSNQPQHF

J gene: TRBJ2-3
clone size: -
D gene: -
V gene: TRBV9
CDR3 DNA: TGTGCCAGCAGCGTAGCAGGGTGGGAAGATACGCAGTATTTT
CDR3 protein: CASSVAGWEDTQYF

J gene: TRBJ2-1
clone size: -
D gene: -
V gene: TRBV19
CDR3 DNA: TGTGCCAGTAGTAATTTAAATGAGCAGTTCTTC
CDR3 protein: CASSNLNEQFF

J gene: TRBJ1-1
clone size: -
D gene: TRBD1
V gene: TRBV6-4
CDR3 DNA: TGTGCCAGCAGTGCTGGACAGGGAATAACTGAAGCTTTCTTT
CDR3 protein: CASSAGQGITEAFF

J gene: TRBJ2-7
clone size: -
D gene: TRBD1
V gene: TRBV30
CDR3 DNA: TGTGCCTGGAGTCCAGGACAGGGGGAGCAGTACTTC
CDR3 protein: CAWSPGQGEQYF

J gene: TRBJ1-1
clone size: once
D gene: TRBD1
V gene: TRBV28
CDR3 DNA: TGTGCCAGCAGTCCCACGGACAGGGGGTCGGGTGAAGCTTTCTTT
CDR3 protein: CASSPTDRGSGEAFF

J gene: TRBJ1-5
clone size: -
D gene: TRBD1
V gene: TRBV19
CDR3 DNA: TGTGCCAGTAGTCGTCTGACAGGGGATTTGGGTCAGCCCCAGCATTTT
CDR3 protein: CASSRLTGDLGQPQHF

J gene: TRBJ2-7
clone size: -
D gene: TRBD2
V gene: TRBV7-9
CDR3 DNA: TGTGCCAGCAGCCCACTAGCGGGGACCAGCTACGAGCAGTACTTC
CDR3 protein: CASSPLAGTSYEQYF

J gene: TRBJ1-3
clone size: -
D gene: -
V gene: TRBV30
CDR3 DNA: TGTGCCTGGAGCCCATTTGGAAACACCATATATTTT
CDR3 protein: CAWSPFGNTIYF